The rows below give T cell receptor beta chains drawn from one sample of a study of regulatory T cells in long-lasting Graves disease. TCRdb recomputed calls from the multiplex PCR reads with MiXCR, one row per CDR3 protein. The sample lists a few hundred thousand distinct CDR3 sequences; less than 25% were seen once. This specimen was peripheral blood mononuclear cells (PBMCs), taken when the disease was refractory, from a patient treated with antithyroid drugs. Receptors originate from a female donor with Graves disease. The CDR3 runs from the conserved cysteine through the conserved F or W. D genes are given only for firm matches. Clone size, where shown, is once, few, many, or a class for clones that have expanded.

D gene: NA
J gene: TRBJ1-1
V gene: TRBV12-3/TRBV12-4
clone size: few
CDR3 length: 14
CDR3 DNA: TGTGCCAGCAGTTCAACAGGGCCCCCCACTGAAGCTTTCTTT
CDR3 protein: CASSSTGPPTEAFF

D gene: TRBD2
J gene: TRBJ2-5
V gene: TRBV20-1
clone size: many
CDR3 length: 16
CDR3 DNA: TGCAGTGCCCTAGGGACTAGCGGGGGCTGGGTGGAGACCCAGTACTTC
CDR3 protein: CSALGTSGGWVETQYF

D gene: NA
J gene: TRBJ2-7
V gene: TRBV19
clone size: few
CDR3 length: 13
CDR3 DNA: TGTGCCAGTAGTATTTCCAGCGGCCACGAGCAGTACTTC
CDR3 protein: CASSISSGHEQYF

D gene: NA
J gene: TRBJ2-7
V gene: TRBV20-1
clone size: NA
CDR3 length: 17
CDR3 DNA: TGCAGTGCTAGACCCGGGAGCGGCCCCGTGGGCGTATACGAGCAGTACTTC
CDR3 protein: CSARPGSGPVGVYEQYF

D gene: NA
J gene: TRBJ2-1
V gene: TRBV7-2
clone size: NA
CDR3 length: 15
CDR3 DNA: TGTGCCAGCAGCTCGGGGGGACAGGCGTCCAATGAGCAGTTCTTC
CDR3 protein: CASSSGGQASNEQFF

D gene: TRBD1
J gene: TRBJ1-1
V gene: TRBV9
clone size: few
CDR3 length: 15
CDR3 DNA: TGTGCCAGCAGCGGTCCCGGGACAGTGAACACTGAAGCTTTCTTT
CDR3 protein: CASSGPGTVNTEAFF

D gene: TRBD1
J gene: TRBJ2-3
V gene: TRBV24-1
clone size: NA
CDR3 length: 18
CDR3 DNA: TGTGCCACCAGACCGGGACAGGGATTGGCGAGTAACACAGATACGCAGTATTTT
CDR3 protein: CATRPGQGLASNTDTQYF

D gene: TRBD2
J gene: TRBJ2-2
V gene: TRBV6-1
clone size: NA
CDR3 length: 15
CDR3 DNA: TGTGCCAGCAGGAGAGCGGGAGTGAACACCGGGGAGCTGTTTTTT
CDR3 protein: CASRRAGVNTGELFF

D gene: TRBD2
J gene: TRBJ2-7
V gene: TRBV4-1
clone size: NA
CDR3 length: 17
CDR3 DNA: TGCGCCAGCAGCCAAGGGGGCGGCGGACTAGGCGGTTACGAGCAGTACTTC
CDR3 protein: CASSQGGGGLGGYEQYF

D gene: NA
J gene: TRBJ2-2
V gene: TRBV19
clone size: NA
CDR3 length: 15
CDR3 DNA: TGTGCCAGTACAGGTCTCTTTTCGAACACCGGGGAGCTGTTTTTT
CDR3 protein: CASTGLFSNTGELFF

D gene: NA
J gene: TRBJ1-2
V gene: TRBV5-1
clone size: few
CDR3 length: 15
CDR3 DNA: TGCGCCAGCAGCCTATATACAGGGACGGGCTATGGCTACACCTTC
CDR3 protein: CASSLYTGTGYGYTF

D gene: TRBD1
J gene: TRBJ2-2
V gene: TRBV29-1
clone size: few
CDR3 length: 14
CDR3 DNA: TGCAGCGTTGACAGGACAGGGGTTACCGGGGAGCTGTTTTTT
CDR3 protein: CSVDRTGVTGELFF

D gene: NA
J gene: TRBJ1-5
V gene: TRBV19
clone size: NA
CDR3 length: 13
CDR3 DNA: TGTGCCAGTAGTATACCCCAGGGTCAGCCCCAGCATTTT
CDR3 protein: CASSIPQGQPQHF

D gene: TRBD2
J gene: TRBJ2-7
V gene: TRBV6-5
clone size: few
CDR3 length: 13
CDR3 DNA: TGTGCCAGCAGTTACTCCGCGGGAGTTGAGCAGTACTTC
CDR3 protein: CASSYSAGVEQYF

D gene: NA
J gene: TRBJ1-1
V gene: TRBV2
clone size: many
CDR3 length: 12
CDR3 DNA: TGTGCCAGCAGCTCCCGGAACACTGAAGCTTTCTTT
CDR3 protein: CASSSRNTEAFF

D gene: NA
J gene: TRBJ1-2
V gene: TRBV27
clone size: many
CDR3 length: 16
CDR3 DNA: TGTGCCAGCACCCAGGAGGGGGGTCGATCAAACTATGGCTACACCTTC
CDR3 protein: CASTQEGGRSNYGYTF

D gene: TRBD1
J gene: TRBJ1-1
V gene: TRBV10-3
clone size: once
CDR3 length: 14
CDR3 DNA: TGTGCCATCAGTGGAAGGACAGGGAACACTGAAGCTTCCTTT
CDR3 protein: CAISGRTGNTEASF

D gene: TRBD1
J gene: TRBJ1-6
V gene: TRBV7-2
clone size: few
CDR3 length: 16
CDR3 DNA: TGTGCCAGCAGCTGGGGACAGGGCTCTAGTAATTCACCCCTCCACTTT
CDR3 protein: CASSWGQGSSNSPLHF

D gene: NA
J gene: TRBJ1-4
V gene: TRBV5-1
clone size: many
CDR3 length: 17
CDR3 DNA: TGCGCCAGCAGCTTGGGACAGGCCTCTGCAACTAATGAAAAACTGTTTTTT
CDR3 protein: CASSLGQASATNEKLFF

D gene: TRBD1
J gene: TRBJ1-1
V gene: TRBV4-2
clone size: NA
CDR3 length: 15
CDR3 DNA: TGTGCCAGCAGCCAAGATGGGACAGTGAACACTGAAGCTTTCTTT
CDR3 protein: CASSQDGTVNTEAFF

D gene: NA
J gene: TRBJ2-7
V gene: TRBV29-1
clone size: few
CDR3 length: 13
CDR3 DNA: TGCAGCGCCATCGGGGCGACGGCCTACGAGCAGTACTTC
CDR3 protein: CSAIGATAYEQYF

D gene: NA
J gene: TRBJ2-2
V gene: TRBV5-1
clone size: NA
CDR3 length: 16
CDR3 DNA: TGCGCCAGCAGCCCCACGGGGCGGGCGAACACCGGGGAGCTGTTTTTT
CDR3 protein: CASSPTGRANTGELFF

D gene: NA
J gene: TRBJ1-1
V gene: TRBV30
clone size: few
CDR3 length: 12
CDR3 DNA: TGTGCCTGGAGTCGAAGGGTAGCTGAAGCTTTCTTT
CDR3 protein: CAWSRRVAEAFF

D gene: NA
J gene: TRBJ1-6
V gene: TRBV20-1
clone size: few
CDR3 length: 14
CDR3 DNA: TGCAGTGCTAGAGATCTTCAGGGTCGGTCACCCCTCCACTTT
CDR3 protein: CSARDLQGRSPLHF

D gene: TRBD1
J gene: TRBJ2-7
V gene: TRBV24-1
clone size: few
CDR3 length: 15
CDR3 DNA: TGTGCCACCAGTGACTCCCGGGACAGGCCCTACGAGCAGTACTTC
CDR3 protein: CATSDSRDRPYEQYF

D gene: NA
J gene: TRBJ1-5
V gene: TRBV19
clone size: NA
CDR3 length: 12
CDR3 DNA: TGTGCCAGTAATAAGGCTCTCCAGCCCCAGCATTTT
CDR3 protein: CASNKALQPQHF

D gene: TRBD1
J gene: TRBJ1-6
V gene: TRBV5-1
clone size: few
CDR3 length: 14
CDR3 DNA: TGCGCCAGCAGTTCCTACAGGGGACACTCACCCCTCCACTTT
CDR3 protein: CASSSYRGHSPLHF

D gene: NA
J gene: TRBJ1-2
V gene: TRBV6-1
clone size: many
CDR3 length: 16
CDR3 DNA: TGTGCCAGCAGTGAAGCGCTGACCCGCCAGGCCTATGGCTACACCTTC
CDR3 protein: CASSEALTRQAYGYTF

D gene: NA
J gene: TRBJ1-2
V gene: TRBV6-5
clone size: many
CDR3 length: 15
CDR3 DNA: TGTGCCAGCAGTTTCGGGACAACTACCAACTATGGCTACACCTTC
CDR3 protein: CASSFGTTTNYGYTF

D gene: TRBD1
J gene: TRBJ2-2
V gene: TRBV11-2
clone size: few
CDR3 length: 16
CDR3 DNA: TGTGCCAGCAGCTCCTTGCGGCAGGGGGCGAACGGGGAGCTGTTTTTT
CDR3 protein: CASSSLRQGANGELFF

D gene: NA
J gene: TRBJ1-1
V gene: TRBV12-3/TRBV12-4
clone size: many
CDR3 length: 13
CDR3 DNA: TGTGCCAGCAGTTTGGGGGTGGGGGTTTCAGCTTTCTTT
CDR3 protein: CASSLGVGVSAFF

D gene: NA
J gene: TRBJ1-1
V gene: TRBV25-1
clone size: few
CDR3 length: 13
CDR3 DNA: TGTGCCAGCAGTGCCGGGGGGGACACTGAAGCTTTCTTT
CDR3 protein: CASSAGGDTEAFF

D gene: NA
J gene: TRBJ1-2
V gene: TRBV2
clone size: many
CDR3 length: 13
CDR3 DNA: TGTGCCAGCAGTGTCGGCAATTTAAATGGCTACACCTTC
CDR3 protein: CASSVGNLNGYTF

D gene: TRBD1
J gene: TRBJ2-7
V gene: TRBV11-2
clone size: NA
CDR3 length: 17
CDR3 DNA: TGTGCCAGCAGCTTAGCCCATAAGGGACAGCCTCTCTACGAGCAGTACTTC
CDR3 protein: CASSLAHKGQPLYEQYF